These 26 T cell receptor beta chains were sequenced from one sample in a study of T-cell memory formation after mild COVID-19. TCRdb used MiXCR to reprocess the 5' RACE reads, holding one entry per CDR3 protein. There are roughly 600,000 distinct CDR3 sequences in the sample; roughly 18% occur only once, and around 13% lies in the top ten. Sequenced input: PBMCs or a T cell subset sorted from them (not recorded which). Receptor source: an adult woman who had mild COVID-19 (a few samples of this study predate the infection). Cell type and time point are not known.

With respect to this clonotype: The junction departs from germline at one end; a sequencing error may be responsible. This chain joins TRBV19 and TRBJ2-1; 8 bases match TRBD2. In germline, CDR1 is LNHDA, CDR2 SQIVND (reference sequence). The CDR3 spans 11 residues. DNA of the CDR3: TGTGCCAGTAGTATGGGGACTAGTACGCTCTTC. Protein: CASSMGTSTLF.

This clonotype was found a few times. The V gene is TRBV7-9, the J gene TRBJ2-5, with TRBD2 matching 8 bases. J gave up 4 bases and V 5 bases, and 12 bases lay outside the gene matches. This CDR3 spans 16 amino acids. Germline V gene sequence: CDR1 SEHNR, CDR2 FQNEAQ (reference sequence). The CDR3 region is CASSARVAGLGETQYF. CDR3 nucleotides: TGTGCCAGCAGCGCACGGGTAGCGGGATTGGGAGAGACCCAGTACTTC.

This chain links TRBV5-1 with TRBJ1-6, with TRBD1 as a possible D gene (6 bases). The length of the CDR3 is 17 residues. The V gene lost 1 base and the J gene lost 5 bases, with 16 bases spanning the gap. Per the germline V gene, CDR1 is SGHRS and CDR2 is YFSETQ. The chain's CDR3 is CASSLTGTRMNNSPLHF. The CDR3 DNA reads as TGCGCCAGCAGCTTGACGGGGACAAGGATGAATAATTCACCCCTCCACTTT.

This clonotype was seen only a few times. V gene TRBV20-1 combines with J gene TRBJ1-6; 7 nucleotides agree with TRBD1. V lost 3 bases, J lost 9 bases, and 5 bases stayed unmatched. The CDR3 length is 13 residues. Germline CDR1 and CDR2: DFQATT and SNEGSKA (reference sequence). The CDR3 DNA sequence: TGCAGTGCTAGCCTGGCAGGGGGTTCACCCCTCCACTTT. Its translation is CSASLAGGSPLHF.

The V call is TRBV29-1, the J call TRBJ2-1; 9 bases are a match to TRBD2. CDR1 is SQVTM, CDR2 ANQGSEA, per germline. Unmatched junction bases numbered 14, after V lost 0 bases and J lost 8 bases. The CDR3 contains 17 residues. This chain's CDR3 is CSVEDRLRRGGSDEQFF. The CDR3 DNA is TGCAGCGTTGAAGATCGTCTCCGGCGGGGGGGCTCTGATGAGCAGTTCTTC.

This clonotype was seen only once. V is TRBV20-1 and J is TRBJ1-1; TRBD1 matches 9 bases. Losses at the gene ends were 3 bases for V and 7 bases for J; bases not matched to a gene: 3. The CDR3 extends over 12 amino acids. In germline, CDR1 is DFQATT, CDR2 SNEGSKA (reference sequence). CDR3 in amino acids: CSARGTGIEAFF. CDR3 DNA sequence: TGCAGTGCTAGGGGGACAGGGATTGAAGCTTTCTTT.

The CDR3 loop reads CASSPSRGTGYTF. In nucleotides, the CDR3 is TGCGCCAGCAGCCCAAGTAGGGGTACCGGCTACACCTTC. The J gene is TRBJ1-2, the V gene TRBV5-1; D possibly corresponds to TRBD1 (5 bases). Trimming pared 4 bases from V and 8 bases from J, leaving 15 bases between. Looked up from germline, CDR1 is SGHRS and CDR2 is YFSETQ. The CDR3 totals 13 residues.

This clonotype was seen more than once but under ten times. The chain is built from TRBV4-1 and TRBJ1-1; TRBD1 agrees at 8 bases. The ends lost 4 bases at V and 1 base at J; junction bases unmatched: 5. This CDR3 comprises 15 residues. Germline V gene sequence: CDR1 MGHRA, CDR2 YSYEKL. The CDR3: CASSPGDRTNTEAFF. CDR3 DNA sequence: TGCGCCAGCAGCCCTGGGGACAGGACGAACACTGAAGCTTTCTTT.

The chain couples TRBV15 to TRBJ2-3; D perhaps matches TRBD2 (7 bases). There are 16 residues in the CDR3. Trimming took 1 base from V and 4 from J, leaving 15 bases between them. The germline V gene encodes CDR1 LNHNV and CDR2 YYDKDF (reference sequence). The CDR3 region has the DNA TGTGCCACCAGCAGAGCTGGTGGGGGGGCTTCAGATACGCAGTATTTT. Translating gives CATSRAGGGASDTQYF.

The chain employs TRBV12-3 or TRBV12-4 and TRBJ2-3; TRBD2 agrees at 10 bases. After removal of 2 bases from V and 7 bases from J, the junction contained 6 bases not matched to a gene. The length of the CDR3 is 15 residues. CDR3 sequence (DNA): TGTGCCAGCAGTTTACTAGCGGGAGAACGAAATACGCAGTATTTT. Amino acid sequence: CASSLLAGERNTQYF.

This clonotype was counted only a few times. The genes are TRBV29-1 and TRBJ2-1; D remains ambiguous. The CDR3 is 15 residues long. Germline V gene data show CDR1 as SQVTM and CDR2 as ANQGSEA. V was trimmed by 0 bases and J by 0 bases, leaving 9 bases between them. DNA of the CDR3: TGCAGCGTTGAAGAGGGTTTTAGCTCCTACAATGAGCAGTTCTTC. This translates into CSVEEGFSSYNEQFF.

This clonotype was observed a handful of times. The chain recombines TRBV5-1 with TRBJ2-3, with 7 bases fitting TRBD1. Losses at the gene ends were 3 bases for V and 3 bases for J; bases not matched to a gene: 16. The CDR3 extends over 18 amino acids. The V gene's germline CDR1 is SGHRS and CDR2 YFSETQ. The CDR3 sequence: CASSSSSGQGVWTDTQYF. Here the CDR3 DNA reads TGCGCCAGCAGCTCTTCCTCCGGGCAGGGGGTCTGGACAGATACGCAGTATTTT.

This clonotype was seen more than once but under ten times. The chain joins TRBV18 to TRBJ1-4; 7 nucleotides match TRBD1. J lost 6 bases, V lost 11 bases, and 9 bases had no gene match. Germline loops: CDR1 KGHSH, CDR2 LQKENI. The CDR3 contains 13 residues. CDR3 region: CAGNTGVDEKLFF. In DNA, the CDR3 is TGTGCCGGAAATACAGGGGTCGATGAAAAACTGTTTTTT.

This clonotype has a handful of counts. The V call is TRBV6-6, the J call TRBJ2-1; D possibly corresponds to TRBD1 (6 bases). The V gene's germline CDR1 is MNHNY and CDR2 SVGAGI (reference sequence). V lost 2 bases, J lost 0 bases, and 14 bases lay in between. The CDR3 totals 17 residues. CDR3 in DNA: TGTGCCAGCAGTTACGGGGCAGGGGCGAGCTCCTACAATGAGCAGTTCTTC. The encoded protein is CASSYGAGASSYNEQFF.

This clonotype showed up many times. This sequence joins TRBV7-2 and TRBJ2-5; D perhaps matches TRBD2 (7 bases). Trimming removed 1 base at V and 5 bases at J, with 11 bases between. CDR3 size: 14 residues. Germline assignment: CDR1 SGHTA and CDR2 FQGNSA. This CDR3 is CASSLGGGRETQYF. CDR3 nucleotides: TGTGCCAGCAGCTTAGGCGGGGGCCGTGAGACCCAGTACTTC.

CDR3 DNA sequence: TGCGCCAGCAGTCTAGCGGGGCGGGACACCGGGGAGCTGTTTTTT. Protein product: CASSLAGRDTGELFF. The gene calls are TRBV5-1 and TRBJ2-2, with 9 bases identical to TRBD2. Germline-derived CDR1 and CDR2 are SGHRS and YFSETQ. The V and J ends lost 5 bases and 3 bases, in that order; junction bases with no gene match: 5. This CDR3 region has 15 residues.

The V and J genes are TRBV20-1 and TRBJ1-5; D uncertain. The CDR3 totals 14 residues. CDR1 DFQATT and CDR2 SNEGSKA come from the germline V gene (reference sequence). V was pared by 0 bases and J by 5 bases, with 11 bases between. This CDR3 is CSARDRRSDQPQHF. The CDR3 DNA sequence: TGCAGTGCTAGAGATCGGCGGAGCGATCAGCCCCAGCATTTT.

This clonotype was counted only a few times. As DNA, the CDR3 is TGTGCCAGCAGCTCCTGGACGGACACTGAAGCTTTCTTT. This encodes CASSSWTDTEAFF. The genes are TRBV7-9 and TRBJ1-1; D not resolved. The CDR3 runs to 13 residues. Germline V CDR1 and CDR2: SEHNR, FQNEAQ (reference sequence). V dropped 4 bases and J dropped 3 bases, with 9 bases sitting between them. Filled out from reference TRBV7-9 and TRBJ1-1, the complete variable domain reads DTGVSQNPRHKITKRGQNVTFRCDPISEHNRLYWYRQTLGQGPEFLTYFQNEAQLEKSRLLSDRFSAERPKGSFSTLEIQRTEQGDSAMYLCASSSWTDTEAFFGQGTRLTVV.

This clonotype was seen many times. J is TRBJ1-2 and V is TRBV12-3 or TRBV12-4; D is unresolved. Trimming left V 5 bases short and J 2 bases short, with 18 bases between. The CDR3 is 16 amino acids. The DNA for the CDR3 is TGTGCCAGCAGTCTAAGAGTCCTCGCCTGGAACTATGGCTACACCTTC. Its translation: CASSLRVLAWNYGYTF.

This clonotype occurred a few times. The genes are TRBV4-2 and TRBJ2-7; tentatively, D is TRBD2 (5 bases). Germline lookup yields CDR1 LGHNA and CDR2 YNFKEQ. The CDR3 sequence is 15 residues long. V lost 2 bases, J lost 4 bases, and 15 bases lay in between. CDR3 nucleotides: TGTGCCAGCAGCCAAAGTAGGGTAGCGTCTTACGAGCAGTACTTC. Its protein product is CASSQSRVASYEQYF.

In its sample, this clonotype was seen many times. The rearrangement joins TRBV7-9 to TRBJ1-1; D is unresolved. Per the germline V gene, CDR1 is SEHNR and CDR2 is FQNEAQ (reference sequence). CDR3 length equals 15 residues. Trimming shortened V by 0 bases and J by 6 bases, and 14 bases separated the two germline ends. The CDR3 loop is CASSLALLEGAEAFF. CDR3 coding DNA: TGTGCCAGCAGCTTAGCTCTACTAGAAGGCGCTGAAGCTTTCTTT.

Many counts were recorded for this clonotype. V gene TRBV24-1 combines with J gene TRBJ2-2; TRBD1 agrees at 7 bases. The CDR3 has 15 residues. The germline gives CDR1 KGHDR, CDR2 SFDVKD. The junction had 4 bases not matched to a gene; V was cut back by 4 bases and J by 3 bases. CDR3 nucleotides: TGTGCCACCAGTGAACGCGGACAGGACACCGGGGAGCTGTTTTTT. This encodes CATSERGQDTGELFF.

The chain uses TRBV20-1 and TRBJ1-6, with D unclear. The V end was cut by 1 base, the J end by 10 bases, with 11 bases between. The CDR3 length is 13 residues. Germline values: CDR1 DFQATT, CDR2 SNEGSKA (reference sequence). CDR3: CSARVLWESPLHF. The CDR3 DNA follows: TGCAGTGCTAGAGTACTGTGGGAGTCACCCCTCCACTTT.

This chain joins TRBV7-2 and TRBJ2-3, with 14 bases fitting TRBD2. With 6 bases clipped from V and 1 base from J, the junction kept 9 bases outside the gene matches. Per the germline V gene, CDR1 is SGHTA and CDR2 is FQGNSA. The CDR3 runs to 18 residues. The CDR3 sequence is CASRSGTSGRLGTDTQYF. CDR3 nucleotides: TGTGCCAGCAGGTCCGGGACTAGCGGGAGACTGGGCACAGATACGCAGTATTTT.

This chain joins TRBV11-3 and TRBJ2-2, with 10 bases that match TRBD1. The CDR3 sequence is 14 residues long. Germline V gives CDR1 SGHNT, CDR2 YENEEA. V was pared by 5 bases and J by 6 bases, with 3 bases of the junction left unmatched. The CDR3 spells CASSGQGVAGELFF. The CDR3 coding sequence is TGTGCCAGCAGCGGACAGGGGGTTGCCGGGGAGCTGTTTTTT.

The chain has TRBV5-1 and TRBJ2-5; 8 bases fit TRBD2. Germline V gives CDR1 SGHRS, CDR2 YFSETQ. This CDR3 spans 15 amino acids. V dropped 2 bases and J dropped 2; count of bases not matched to a gene: 5. The CDR3 DNA reads TGCGCCAGCAGCTTCCTCCCTAGCGGGCAAGAGACCCAGTACTTC. This codes for CASSFLPSGQETQYF.